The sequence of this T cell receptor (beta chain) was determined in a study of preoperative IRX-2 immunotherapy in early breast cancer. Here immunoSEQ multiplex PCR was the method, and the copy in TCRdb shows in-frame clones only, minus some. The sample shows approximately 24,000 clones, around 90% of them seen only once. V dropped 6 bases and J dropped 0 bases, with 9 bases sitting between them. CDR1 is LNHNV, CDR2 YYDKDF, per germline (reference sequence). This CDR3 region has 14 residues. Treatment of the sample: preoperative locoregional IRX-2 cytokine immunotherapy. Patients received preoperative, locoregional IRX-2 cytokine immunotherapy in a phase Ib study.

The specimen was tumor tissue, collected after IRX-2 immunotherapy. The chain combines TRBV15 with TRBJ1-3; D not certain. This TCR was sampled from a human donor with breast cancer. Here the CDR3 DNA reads TGTGCCACCAGGACGAAAAGCTCTGGAAACACCATATATTTT. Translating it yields CATRTKSSGNTIYF. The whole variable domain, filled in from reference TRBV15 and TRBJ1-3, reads DAMVIQNPRYQVTQFGKPVTLSCSQTLNHNVMYWYQQKSSQAPKLLFHYYDKDFNNEADTPDNFQSRRPNTSFCFLDIRSPGLGDTAMYLCATRTKSSGNTIYFGEGSWLTVV.